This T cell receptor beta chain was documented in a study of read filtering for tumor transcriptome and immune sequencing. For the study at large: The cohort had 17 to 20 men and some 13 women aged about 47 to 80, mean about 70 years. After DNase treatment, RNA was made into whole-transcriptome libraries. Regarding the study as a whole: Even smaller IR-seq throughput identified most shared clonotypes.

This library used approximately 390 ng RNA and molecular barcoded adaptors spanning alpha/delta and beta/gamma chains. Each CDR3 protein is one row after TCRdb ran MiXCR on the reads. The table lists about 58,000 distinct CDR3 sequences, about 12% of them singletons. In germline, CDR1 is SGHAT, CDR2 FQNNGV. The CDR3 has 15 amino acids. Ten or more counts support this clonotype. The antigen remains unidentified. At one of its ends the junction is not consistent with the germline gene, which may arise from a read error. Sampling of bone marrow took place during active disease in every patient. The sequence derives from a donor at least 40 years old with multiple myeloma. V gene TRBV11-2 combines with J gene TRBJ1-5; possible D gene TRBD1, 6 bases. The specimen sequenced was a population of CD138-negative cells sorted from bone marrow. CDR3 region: CASSLDGQPNQAQHF. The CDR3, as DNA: TGTGCCAGCAGCTTAGATGGACAGCCGAATCAGGCCCAGCATTTT.